Described below is a single T cell receptor (beta chain) sequence and its context. The antigen is unknown. The entry originates in a study of CD8+CD57+ T cells in acquired aplastic anemia. Study context: CD4+ and CD8+ cells, once sorted, gave DNA averaging roughly 3.4 ug. Study observations and caveats: Overlapping CD8+ CDR3 repertoires of patients and controls contained roughly 29 shared sequences.

It was genomic DNA that served as the template for profiling TCR beta VDJ and CDR3. TCRdb re-called the reads through MiXCR, storing one row per CDR3 protein. The data show roughly 420,000 distinct CDR3 sequences, 65% to 75% seen once. Sequencing was done on a sample of sorted CD4+, CD8+, or CD8+CD57+ T cells (not recorded which) from PBMCs. The sequence derives from a human donor in good health, serving as a control.

CDR3 in DNA: TGTGCCAGCAGCTTTAGGGACAGGGTCTTCTCTGGGGCCAACGTCCTGACTTTC. It encodes CASSFRDRVFSGANVLTF. The chain is built from TRBV5-5 and TRBJ2-6; 9 bases align to TRBD1. The CDR3 runs to 18 residues. Germline lookup yields CDR1 SGHKS and CDR2 YYEKEE (reference sequence). The trim removed 2 bases at V and 0 bases at J, leaving 6 bases unmatched.